The rows below give T cell receptor beta chains drawn from one sample of a study of T cell changes during pregnancy in multiple sclerosis. Libraries were prepared by immunoSEQ multiplex PCR; TCRdb keeps only in-frame clonotypes and omits some of them. The data show about 75,000 clones, with 85% to 95% seen just once and less than 0.15% held by the top ten. The starting material was CD4+ T cells from peripheral blood mononuclear cells, obtained after pregnancy. The receptors stem from a female donor with multiple sclerosis, enrolled in a pregnancy study. CDR3s include the opening cysteine and the closing phenylalanine or tryptophan. The D gene is left open where the match is weak. Not all rows give a size; the values are once, few, many and, for expanded clones, a class.

clone_size	j_call	d_call	v_call	cdr3_aa	cdr3_nt
once	TRBJ2-1	TRBD2	TRBV7-3	CASSLTWTSGYPNEQFF	TGTGCCAGCAGCTTAACCTGGACTAGCGGGTATCCGAATGAGCAGTTCTTC
once	TRBJ2-1	.	TRBV6-1	CASSDQSNEQFF	TGTGCCAGCAGTGATCAGTCCAATGAGCAGTTCTTC
.	TRBJ2-7	.	TRBV7-2	CASSLQGYEQYF	TGTGCCAGCAGCTTACAGGGGTACGAGCAGTACTTC
.	TRBJ2-1	TRBD1	TRBV28	CASSRGQGMSNEQFF	TGTGCCAGCAGTCGAGGACAGGGGATGTCCAATGAGCAGTTCTTC
once	TRBJ2-2	TRBD2	TRBV5-1	CASSLSSGRYTGELFF	TGCGCCAGCAGCTTGTCCAGCGGGAGATACACCGGGGAGCTGTTTTTT
few	TRBJ2-7	.	TRBV7-9	CASSFPDPPYEQYF	TGTGCCAGCAGCTTCCCAGATCCCCCCTACGAGCAGTACTTC
.	TRBJ1-5	TRBD1	TRBV9	CASSVVWDRSNQPQHF	TGTGCCAGCAGCGTAGTATGGGACAGAAGTAATCAGCCCCAGCATTTT
.	TRBJ1-2	TRBD1	TRBV10-3	CAISGGLIRTGLPLITF	TGTGCCATCAGTGGGGGACTCATTAGGACAGGTCTCCCACTTATCACCTTC
.	TRBJ2-3	TRBD2	TRBV5-1	CASSYSAGKTDTQYF	TGCGCCAGCAGCTATTCAGCGGGAAAGACAGATACGCAGTATTTT
.	TRBJ2-3	.	TRBV14	CASSQDLGRLSTDTQYF	TGTGCCAGCAGCCAAGATTTGGGCAGGCTAAGCACAGATACGCAGTATTTT
.	TRBJ1-5	TRBD1	TRBV19	CASLPPGQGIAQPQHF	TGTGCCAGCCTCCCCCCGGGACAGGGAATTGCTCAGCCCCAGCATTTT
.	TRBJ2-2	TRBD1	TRBV18	CASSPQGATNTGELFF	TGTGCCAGCTCACCGCAGGGGGCGACGAACACCGGGGAGCTGTTTTTT
few	TRBJ2-2	TRBD1	TRBV15	CATSRTGAGELFF	TGTGCCACCAGTCGGACAGGGGCCGGGGAGCTGTTTTTT
.	TRBJ2-3	.	TRBV9	CASSISSTDTQYF	TGTGCCAGCAGCATCTCTAGCACAGATACGCAGTATTTT
.	TRBJ2-4	TRBD1	TRBV10-3	CAIRGLQGLAKNIQYF	TGTGCCATCAGGGGGCTACAGGGGCTAGCCAAAAACATTCAGTACTTC
.	TRBJ2-1	TRBD2	TRBV30	CAWSWGLAGGPSSEQFF	TGTGCCTGGAGTTGGGGACTAGCGGGAGGGCCGTCGAGTGAGCAGTTCTTC
.	TRBJ2-2	TRBD2	TRBV30	CAWSNGERLAANTGELFF	TGTGCCTGGAGTAACGGGGAGAGACTAGCGGCGAACACCGGGGAGCTGTTTTTT
once	TRBJ1-2	TRBD1	TRBV9	CASSPQQGARGYTF	TGTGCCAGCAGCCCCCAACAGGGGGCGAGAGGCTACACCTTC
.	TRBJ2-3	TRBD2	TRBV11-1	CASSRRTSGTSTDTQYF	TGTGCCAGCAGCCGTCGGACTAGCGGGACTAGCACAGATACGCAGTATTTT
.	TRBJ1-4	TRBD1	TRBV5-1	CASSHSGQGHEKLFF	TGCGCCAGCAGTCATTCGGGACAGGGTCATGAAAAACTGTTTTTT
.	TRBJ2-1	TRBD2	TRBV19	CASSREFRTSGRSPSDEQFF	TGTGCCAGTAGTAGAGAATTCCGGACTAGCGGGAGGTCCCCCTCCGATGAGCAGTTCTTC
.	TRBJ1-3	TRBD1	TRBV19	CASKGTAAIGNTIYF	TGTGCCAGCAAAGGGACAGCCGCCATCGGAAACACCATATATTTT
.	TRBJ1-3	TRBD1	TRBV7-6	CASSLLSQQGAGNTIYF	TGTGCCAGCAGCTTACTCAGCCAACAGGGGGCCGGAAACACCATATATTTT
.	TRBJ2-7	TRBD1	TRBV2	CASTKQGPGSYEQYF	TGTGCCAGCACCAAACAGGGGCCAGGATCTTACGAGCAGTACTTC
.	TRBJ2-3	TRBD2	TRBV7-2	CASTHPSGKDTQYF	TGTGCCAGCACCCATCCGAGCGGGAAGGATACGCAGTATTTT
.	TRBJ1-2	TRBD1	TRBV30	CAWRDRAYGCTF	TGTGCCTGGAGGGACAGGGCCTATGGCTGCACCTTC
.	TRBJ2-1	.	TRBV4-3	CASSQTSPGTNYNEQFF	TGCGCCAGCAGCCAAACAAGCCCGGGAACCAACTACAATGAGCAGTTCTTC
.	TRBJ1-5	TRBD1	TRBV28	CASSLGRRDRTYSNQPQHF	TGTGCCAGCAGTTTGGGTAGAAGGGACAGGACGTATAGCAATCAGCCCCAGCATTTT
once	TRBJ2-7	TRBD2	TRBV2	CASSEGGSPDEQYF	TGTGCCAGCAGTGAGGGCGGGAGTCCCGACGAGCAGTACTTC
.	TRBJ2-7	TRBD1	TRBV28	CASSLMTGGRPRYEQYF	TGTGCCAGCAGTTTAATGACAGGGGGGCGACCGCGATACGAGCAGTACTTC
.	TRBJ2-5	TRBD2	TRBV27	CASSPLRGREGGTQYF	TGTGCCAGCAGCCCCTTGAGGGGGCGGGAGGGGGGGACCCAGTACTTC
.	TRBJ1-1	.	TRBV18	CASSGQQGSAEAFF	TGTGCCAGCTCAGGACAGCAGGGTTCGGCTGAAGCTTTCTTT
.	TRBJ2-6	.	TRBV19	CASSKWRDSGANVLTF	TGTGCCAGTAGTAAGTGGCGGGACTCTGGGGCCAACGTCCTGACTTTC
.	TRBJ2-7	TRBD1	TRBV5-6	CASSLGDRDYYEQYF	TGTGCCAGCAGCTTGGGGGACAGGGACTACTACGAGCAGTACTTC
.	TRBJ2-5	.	TRBV7-9	CASSPGVYKETQYF	TGTGCCAGCAGCCCCGGGGTCTACAAAGAGACCCAGTACTTC
.	TRBJ2-2	.	TRBV19	CASGSGQLTGELFF	TGTGCCAGTGGAAGCGGCCAGCTCACCGGGGAGCTGTTTTTT
.	TRBJ2-5	TRBD2	TRBV5-1	CASSLEAGGRRETQYF	TGCGCCAGCAGCTTGGAAGCGGGAGGGAGAAGAGAGACCCAGTACTTC
.	TRBJ1-4	.	TRBV2	CASRRGRGPEKLFF	TGTGCCAGCCGCCGGGGCAGGGGACCCGAAAAACTGTTTTTT
.	TRBJ2-1	.	TRBV5-4	CASSLGLVSSYNEQFF	TGTGCCAGCAGCTTGGGACTAGTTAGCTCCTACAATGAGCAGTTCTTC
.	TRBJ2-5	.	TRBV5-1	CASSLDRESRETQYF	TGCGCCAGCAGCTTGGATCGGGAGAGTAGGGAGACCCAGTACTTC
.	TRBJ2-1	TRBD2	TRBV5-1	CASSPGDYYNEQFF	TGCGCCAGCAGCCCCGGGGACTATTACAATGAGCAGTTCTTC
.	TRBJ2-7	TRBD1	TRBV2	CASKFTGGITYEQYF	TGTGCCAGCAAATTCACAGGGGGGATTACCTACGAGCAGTACTTC
once	TRBJ2-3	.	TRBV6-1	CASSESGTKGPNTQYF	TGTGCCAGCAGTGAATCAGGGACAAAGGGTCCCAATACGCAGTATTTT
.	TRBJ1-2	.	TRBV28	CASSLSPGGPGGYTF	TGTGCCAGCAGTTTATCCCCGGGGGGCCCCGGTGGCTACACCTTC
.	TRBJ1-4	TRBD1	TRBV4-2	CASSQDWGGQGQATNEKLFF	TGTGCCAGCAGCCAAGATTGGGGCGGACAGGGCCAAGCAACTAATGAAAAACTGTTTTTT
.	TRBJ2-4	.	TRBV28	CASSFGIDKNIQYF	TGTGCCAGCAGTTTCGGTATCGATAAAAACATTCAGTACTTC
.	TRBJ2-1	.	TRBV29-1	CSVEEGFSSYNEQFF	TGCAGCGTTGAAGAGGGCTTTAGCTCCTACAATGAGCAGTTCTTC
.	TRBJ2-7	.	TRBV7-8	CASSLVAYEQYF	TGTGCCAGCAGCTTAGTCGCCTACGAGCAGTACTTC
.	TRBJ2-7	.	TRBV18	CASSPRSLANSPREQYF	TGTGCCAGCTCACCACGGAGCCTAGCAAACTCCCCGAGGGAGCAGTACTTC
.	TRBJ1-3	TRBD1	TRBV2	CASRDRASGNTIYF	TGTGCCAGCAGAGACAGGGCCTCTGGAAACACCATATATTTT
.	TRBJ2-1	TRBD2	TRBV29-1	CSVEGLAGYNEQFF	TGCAGCGTGGAGGGACTAGCGGGATACAATGAGCAGTTCTTC
.	TRBJ1-4	.	TRBV6-5	CASGTSATNEKLFF	TGTGCCAGTGGGACAAGTGCAACTAATGAAAAACTGTTTTTT
once	TRBJ2-7	.	TRBV11-2	CASSYRVYEQYF	TGTGCCAGCAGCTACAGGGTCTACGAGCAGTACTTC
few	TRBJ1-4	.	TRBV28	CASSSPWTTQGEKLFF	TGTGCCAGCAGTTCCCCCTGGACGACCCAGGGAGAAAAACTGTTTTTT
.	TRBJ2-5	TRBD2	TRBV28	CASSTRTSGSFGTQYF	TGTGCCAGCAGTACGAGGACTAGCGGGAGTTTCGGGACCCAGTACTTC